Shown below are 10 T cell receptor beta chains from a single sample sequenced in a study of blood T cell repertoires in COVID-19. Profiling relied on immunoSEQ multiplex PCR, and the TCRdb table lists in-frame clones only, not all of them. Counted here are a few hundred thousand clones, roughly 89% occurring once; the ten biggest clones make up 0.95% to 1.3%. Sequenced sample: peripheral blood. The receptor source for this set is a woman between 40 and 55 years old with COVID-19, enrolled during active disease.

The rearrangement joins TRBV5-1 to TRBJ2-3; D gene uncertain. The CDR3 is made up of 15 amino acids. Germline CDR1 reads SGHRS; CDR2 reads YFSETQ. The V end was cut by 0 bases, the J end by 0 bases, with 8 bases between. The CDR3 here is CASSLDPTSTDTQYF. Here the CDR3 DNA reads TGCGCCAGCAGCTTGGACCCTACTAGCACAGATACGCAGTATTTT.

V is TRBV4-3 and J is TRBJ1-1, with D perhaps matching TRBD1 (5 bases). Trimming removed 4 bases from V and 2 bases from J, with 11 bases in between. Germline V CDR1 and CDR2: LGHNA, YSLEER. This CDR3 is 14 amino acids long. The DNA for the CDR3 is TGCGCCAGCAGCCGCGGGACGGTCAACACTGAAGCTTTCTTT. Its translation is CASSRGTVNTEAFF.

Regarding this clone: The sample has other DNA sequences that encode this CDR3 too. The CDR3 region has the DNA TGTGCCAGCAGCTTAACTGTTAACACTGAAGCTTTCTTT. This encodes CASSLTVNTEAFF. The chain links TRBV7-2 to TRBJ1-1; D gene unclear. Germline lookup yields CDR1 SGHTA and CDR2 FQGNSA. The CDR3 loop spans 13 amino acids. V lost 2 bases to trimming and J lost 2 bases, with 6 bases between them.

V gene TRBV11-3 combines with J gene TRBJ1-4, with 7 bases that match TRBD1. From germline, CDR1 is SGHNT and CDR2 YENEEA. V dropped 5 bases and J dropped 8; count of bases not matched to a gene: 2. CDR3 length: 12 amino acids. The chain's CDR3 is CASSQGGEKLFF. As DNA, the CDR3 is TGTGCCAGCAGCCAAGGGGGCGAAAAACTGTTTTTT.

CDR3 sequence: CASSSSTGGGGTDTQYF. The DNA for the CDR3 is TGCGCCAGCAGCTCCTCGACAGGGGGCGGGGGCACAGATACGCAGTATTTT. The rearrangement joins TRBV5-1 to TRBJ2-3, with 10 bases aligning to TRBD1. Germline-derived CDR1 and CDR2 are SGHRS and YFSETQ. The CDR3 consists of 17 residues. The V gene end was trimmed by 3 bases and the J gene end by 1 base; junction bases not matched to a gene: 8.

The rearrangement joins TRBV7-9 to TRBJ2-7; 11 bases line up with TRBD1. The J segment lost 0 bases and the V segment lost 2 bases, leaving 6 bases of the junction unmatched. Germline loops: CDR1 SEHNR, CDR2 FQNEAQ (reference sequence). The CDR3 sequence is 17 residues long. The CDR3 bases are TGTGCCAGCAGCTTACCCAGGACAGGGGGCAGCTCCTACGAGCAGTACTTC. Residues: CASSLPRTGGSSYEQYF.

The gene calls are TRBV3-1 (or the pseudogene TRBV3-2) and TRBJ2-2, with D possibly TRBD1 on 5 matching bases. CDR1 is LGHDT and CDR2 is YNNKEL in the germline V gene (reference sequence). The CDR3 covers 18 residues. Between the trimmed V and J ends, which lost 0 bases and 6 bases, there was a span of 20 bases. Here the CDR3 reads CASSQERRQQRVAGELFF. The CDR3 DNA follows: TGTGCCAGCAGCCAAGAAAGAAGACAGCAGAGAGTGGCCGGGGAGCTGTTTTTT.

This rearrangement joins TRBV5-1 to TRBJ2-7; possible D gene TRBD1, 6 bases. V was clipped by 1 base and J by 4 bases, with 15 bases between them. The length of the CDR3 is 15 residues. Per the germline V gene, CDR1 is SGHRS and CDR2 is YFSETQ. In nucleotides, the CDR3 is TGCGCCAGCAGCTTGTCCCCAGGGGCCGAATACGAGCAGTACTTC. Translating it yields CASSLSPGAEYEQYF.

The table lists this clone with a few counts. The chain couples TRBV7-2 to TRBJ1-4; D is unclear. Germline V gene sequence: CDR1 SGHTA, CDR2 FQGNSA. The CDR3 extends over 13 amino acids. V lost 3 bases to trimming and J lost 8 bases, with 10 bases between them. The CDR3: CASSLIGREKLFF. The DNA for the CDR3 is TGTGCCAGCAGCTTGATAGGGAGGGAAAAACTGTTTTTT.

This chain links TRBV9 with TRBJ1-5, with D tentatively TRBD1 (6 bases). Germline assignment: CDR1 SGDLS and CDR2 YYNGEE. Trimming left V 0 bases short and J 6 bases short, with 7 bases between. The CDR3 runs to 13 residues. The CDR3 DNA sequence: TGTGCCAGCAGCGTAGGAGGGGGTCAGCCCCAGCATTTT. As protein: CASSVGGGQPQHF.